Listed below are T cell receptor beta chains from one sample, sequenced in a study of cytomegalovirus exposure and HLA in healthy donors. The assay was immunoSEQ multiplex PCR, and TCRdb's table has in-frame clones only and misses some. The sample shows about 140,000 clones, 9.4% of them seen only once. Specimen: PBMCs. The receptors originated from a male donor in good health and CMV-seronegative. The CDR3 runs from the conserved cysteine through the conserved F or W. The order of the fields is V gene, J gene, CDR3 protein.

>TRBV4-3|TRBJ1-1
CASSQDLAAGLGTEAFF
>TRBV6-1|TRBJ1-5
CASSGGVNSNQPQHF
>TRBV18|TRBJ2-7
CASSLNRDEQYF
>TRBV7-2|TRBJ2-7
CASSFRTSGPYEQYF
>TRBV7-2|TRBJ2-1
CASSRTADSYNEQFF
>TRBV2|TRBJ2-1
CAISPGGHYNEQFF
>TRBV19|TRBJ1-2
CASTGGTVYGYTF
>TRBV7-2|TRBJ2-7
CASRPGLAGVFEQYF
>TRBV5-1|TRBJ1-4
CASSTRGGPNEKLFF
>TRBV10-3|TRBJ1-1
CAISEIREAEAFF
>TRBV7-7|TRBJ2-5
CASSPSGGAFAETQYF
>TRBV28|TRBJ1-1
CASSFSGEITEAFF
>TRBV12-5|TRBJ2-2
CASGGTSTGELFF
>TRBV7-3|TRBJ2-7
CASSLIAGVGEQYF
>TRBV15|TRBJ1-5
CATSRDRGNSNQPQHF
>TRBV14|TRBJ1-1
CASSLQDRNTEAFF
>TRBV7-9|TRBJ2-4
CASSQVIAGARNIQYF
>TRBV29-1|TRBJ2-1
CSVIRGARSSYNEQFF
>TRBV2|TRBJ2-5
CASRAGVRETQYF
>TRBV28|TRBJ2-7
CASSLAAQGPSYEQYF
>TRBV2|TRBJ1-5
CASSGVARASNQPQHF
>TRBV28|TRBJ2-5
CASSLWAVGGQLETQYF
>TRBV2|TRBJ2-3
CASSPNAGPSTDTQYF
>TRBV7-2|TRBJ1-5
CASSFGQFNQPQHF
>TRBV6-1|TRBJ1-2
CASSVWTGDGYTF
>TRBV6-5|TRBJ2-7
CASSYFGQLEQYF
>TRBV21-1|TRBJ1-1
CASSKTSPGLYTEAFF
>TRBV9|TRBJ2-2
CASSVRLNTGELFF
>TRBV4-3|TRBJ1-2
CASSPGTGLGGYGYTF
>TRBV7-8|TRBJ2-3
CASSRTSGDTDTQYF
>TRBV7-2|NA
CASSLGLATYEQYF
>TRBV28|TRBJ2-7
CASRLAGEDGDEQYF
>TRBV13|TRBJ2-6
CASSLFLSGANVLTF
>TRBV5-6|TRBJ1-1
CASSLGSGWTEAFF
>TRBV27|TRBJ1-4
CASSRAFATNEKLFF
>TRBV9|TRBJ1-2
CASSVEGGPHYGYTF
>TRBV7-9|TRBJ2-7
CASSFGLAGKYEQYF
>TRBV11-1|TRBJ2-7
CASSAGQTYYEQYF
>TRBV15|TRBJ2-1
CATSRVVGVGNNEQFF
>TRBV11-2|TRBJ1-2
CASSMTQGGRYTF
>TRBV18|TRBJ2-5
CASSLGQGAIQETQYF
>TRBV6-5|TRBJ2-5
CASRPGGAETQYF
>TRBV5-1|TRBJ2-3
CASSFLAGEQEVPDTQYF
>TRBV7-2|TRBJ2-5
CASRRQGEETQYF